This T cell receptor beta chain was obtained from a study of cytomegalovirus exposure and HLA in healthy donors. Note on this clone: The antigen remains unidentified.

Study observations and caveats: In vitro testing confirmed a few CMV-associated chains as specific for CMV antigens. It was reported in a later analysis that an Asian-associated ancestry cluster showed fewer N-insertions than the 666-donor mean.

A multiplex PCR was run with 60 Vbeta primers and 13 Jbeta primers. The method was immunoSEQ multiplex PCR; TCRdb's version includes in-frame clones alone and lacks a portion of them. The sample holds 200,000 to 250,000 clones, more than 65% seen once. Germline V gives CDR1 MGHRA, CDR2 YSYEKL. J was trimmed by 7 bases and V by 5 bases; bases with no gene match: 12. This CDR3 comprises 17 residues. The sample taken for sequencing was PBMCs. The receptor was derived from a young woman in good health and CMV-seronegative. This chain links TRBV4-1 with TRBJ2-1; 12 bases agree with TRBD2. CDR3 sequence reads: CASSIIKTSGSTNEQFF. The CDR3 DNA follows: TGCGCCAGCAGCATTATTAAGACTAGCGGGAGTACAAATGAGCAGTTCTTC.